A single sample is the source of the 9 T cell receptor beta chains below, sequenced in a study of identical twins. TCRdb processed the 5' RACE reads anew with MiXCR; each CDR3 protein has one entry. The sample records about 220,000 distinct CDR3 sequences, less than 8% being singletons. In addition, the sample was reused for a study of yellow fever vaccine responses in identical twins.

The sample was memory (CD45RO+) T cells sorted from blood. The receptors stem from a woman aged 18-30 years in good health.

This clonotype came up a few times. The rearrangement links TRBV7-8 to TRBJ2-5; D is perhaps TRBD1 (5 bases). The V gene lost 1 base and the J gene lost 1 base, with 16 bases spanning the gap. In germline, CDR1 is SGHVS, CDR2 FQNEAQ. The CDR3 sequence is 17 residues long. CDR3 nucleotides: TGTGCCAGCAGCTTAGGGACCGTCGGTGGGGCCCAAGAGACCCAGTACTTC. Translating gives CASSLGTVGGAQETQYF.

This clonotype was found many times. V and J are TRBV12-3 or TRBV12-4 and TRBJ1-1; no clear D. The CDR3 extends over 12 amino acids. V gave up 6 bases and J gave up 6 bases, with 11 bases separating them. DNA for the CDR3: TGTGCCAGCAGCTCTCCCCGGGCTGAAGCTTTCTTT. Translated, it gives CASSSPRAEAFF.

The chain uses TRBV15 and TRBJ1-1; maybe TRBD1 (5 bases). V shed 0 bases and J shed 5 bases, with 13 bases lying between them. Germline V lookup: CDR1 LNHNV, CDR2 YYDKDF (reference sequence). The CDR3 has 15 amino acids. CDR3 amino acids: CATSRDLRAGTEAFF. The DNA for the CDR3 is TGTGCCACCAGCAGAGATCTCAGGGCGGGGACTGAAGCTTTCTTT.

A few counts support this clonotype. Written as DNA, the CDR3 is TGTGCCAGCAGCTTTATACAGGCGAATGGCTACACCTTC. Protein sequence: CASSFIQANGYTF. The chain employs TRBV7-2 and TRBJ1-2; the D gene is possibly TRBD1 (5 bases). The CDR3 covers 13 residues. Germline V gives CDR1 SGHTA, CDR2 FQGNSA. With 3 bases removed from V and 6 bases from J, the gap between germline ends came to 11 bases.

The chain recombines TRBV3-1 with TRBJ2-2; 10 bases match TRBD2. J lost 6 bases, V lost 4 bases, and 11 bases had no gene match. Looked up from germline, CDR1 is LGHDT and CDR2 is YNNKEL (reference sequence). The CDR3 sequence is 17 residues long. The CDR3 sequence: CASSPFWGAGGPGELFF. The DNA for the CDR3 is TGTGCCAGCAGCCCCTTCTGGGGAGCGGGAGGGCCCGGGGAGCTGTTTTTT.

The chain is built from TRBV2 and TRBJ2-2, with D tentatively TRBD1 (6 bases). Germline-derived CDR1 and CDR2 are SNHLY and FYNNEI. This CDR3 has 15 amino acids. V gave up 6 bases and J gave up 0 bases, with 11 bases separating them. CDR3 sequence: CASRGTFANTGELFF. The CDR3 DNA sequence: TGTGCCAGCAGAGGGACATTCGCGAACACCGGGGAGCTGTTTTTT.

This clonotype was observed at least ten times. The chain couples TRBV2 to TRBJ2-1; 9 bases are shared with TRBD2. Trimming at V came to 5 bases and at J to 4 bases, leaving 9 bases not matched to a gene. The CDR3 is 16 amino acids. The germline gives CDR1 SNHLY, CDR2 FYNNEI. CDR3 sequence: CASSPPGLAGYNEQFF. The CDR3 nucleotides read TGTGCCAGCAGTCCCCCCGGGCTAGCGGGGTACAATGAGCAGTTCTTC.

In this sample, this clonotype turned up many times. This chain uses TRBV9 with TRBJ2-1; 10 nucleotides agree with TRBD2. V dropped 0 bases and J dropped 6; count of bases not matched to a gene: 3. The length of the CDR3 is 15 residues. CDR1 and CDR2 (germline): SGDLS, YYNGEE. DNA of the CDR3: TGTGCCAGCAGCGTAGGTAGCGGGGGGTCCAATGAGCAGTTCTTC. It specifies CASSVGSGGSNEQFF.

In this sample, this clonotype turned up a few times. The CDR3: CASSKGEVYEQYF. CDR3 bases: TGTGCCAGCAGCAAGGGGGAGGTCTACGAGCAGTACTTC. The chain uses TRBV3-1 and TRBJ2-7; D tentatively fits TRBD1 or TRBD2 (6 bases each). Germline lookup yields CDR1 LGHDT and CDR2 YNNKEL (reference sequence). The CDR3 extends over 13 amino acids. V lost 5 bases and J 3 bases, leaving 11 bases between the germline ends.